A single sample gave rise to the 21 T cell receptor beta chains below, sequenced in a study of cytotoxic CD8 clonotypes in ibrutinib-treated CLL (dated by TCRdb to about 2021). Libraries were built with the immunoSEQ multiplex PCR assay. The table comes from immuneACCESS by way of TCRdb, which keeps in-frame sequences with V and J called. Part of the clones is missing from these tables; in studies checked, under half for an unresolved V gene and the rest for unknown reasons. The sample table records fewer than 25,000 clones; roughly 70% of these occur just once. The top ten constitute around 28% of the sample. Explained via the paper, the time point label denotes: 24 months on ibrutinib. The sample was PBMCs, taken after 24 months of ibrutinib treatment. These receptors originate from a human donor with chronic lymphocytic leukemia.

The V gene is TRBV18, the J gene TRBJ2-1; weak D call: TRBD1 (6 bases). The germline V gene encodes CDR1 KGHSH and CDR2 LQKENI. V lost 3 bases, J lost 6 bases, and 18 bases lay in between. This CDR3 contains 16 residues. The CDR3 region has the DNA TGTGCCAGCTCACCCTTCCCCCCCACAGGGTCCAATGAGCAGTTCTTC. It is translated as CASSPFPPTGSNEQFF.

Here the CDR3 reads CASRYGTLAKNIQYF. In DNA form, the CDR3 reads TGTGCCAGCAGATACGGCACCTTAGCCAAAAACATTCAGTACTTC. The V and J genes are TRBV2 and TRBJ2-4; D gene unclear. CDR1 is SNHLY, CDR2 FYNNEI, per germline. There are 15 residues in the CDR3. V was shortened by 6 bases and J by 0 bases, with 12 bases between the two germline ends.

This sequence joins TRBV6-6 and TRBJ1-5; no clear D gene. The ends were cut back, 3 bases at V and 9 bases at J, with 18 bases in the middle. The CDR3 totals 15 residues. Germline V CDR1 and CDR2: MNHNY, SVGAGI (reference sequence). This CDR3 is CASSYAAQEIAPQHF. DNA for the CDR3: TGTGCCAGCAGTTATGCCGCCCAGGAGATAGCGCCCCAGCATTTT.

The chain has TRBV19 and TRBJ1-6, with D tentatively TRBD1 (5 bases). Germline CDR1 reads LNHDA; CDR2 reads SQIVND (reference sequence). There are 16 residues in the CDR3. The ends were cut back, 6 bases at V and 4 bases at J, with 16 bases in the middle. The CDR3 here is CASRKEGVRYNSPLHF. Here the CDR3 DNA reads TGTGCCAGTAGAAAGGAAGGGGTTCGTTATAATTCACCCCTCCACTTT.

The chain joins TRBV18 to TRBJ2-2; a weak D match, TRBD2 (5 bases). The CDR3 contains 18 residues. The germline V gene has CDR1 KGHSH and CDR2 LQKENI. V lost 0 bases, J lost 0 bases, and 14 bases lay in between. The CDR3 region has the DNA TGTGCCAGCTCACCACCGTCTGGCGGGCTCGCGAACACCGGGGAGCTGTTTTTT. This encodes CASSPPSGGLANTGELFF.

The chain combines TRBV27 with TRBJ1-2; D is ambiguous. The CDR3 extends over 11 amino acids. The germline V gene encodes CDR1 MNHEY and CDR2 SMNVEV (reference sequence). Trimming left V 8 bases short and J 2 bases short, with 6 bases between. The CDR3 DNA sequence: TGTGCCAGCCGGGGAAACTATGGCTACACCTTC. Its translation is CASRGNYGYTF.

This clone was picked up a small number of times. The gene calls are TRBV5-4 and TRBJ1-2; 7 positions match TRBD1. J was trimmed by 9 bases and V by 3 bases; bases with no gene match: 11. CDR1 is SGHNT, CDR2 YYREEE, per germline (reference sequence). This CDR3 region has 14 residues. CDR3 DNA sequence: TGTGCCAGCAGCTGGGACAGTACTCCCCTGAGCTACACCTTC. Its protein product is CASSWDSTPLSYTF.

Only a few counts were recorded for this clone. The V call is TRBV4-2, the J call TRBJ1-6; the match to TRBD1 covers 8 bases. J lost 14 bases, V lost 2 bases, and 2 bases had no gene match. CDR1 is LGHNA and CDR2 is YNFKEQ in the germline V gene. The CDR3 runs 12 residues. The CDR3 DNA reads TGTGCCAGCAGCCAACGGACAGGGACCCTCCACTTT. Protein product: CASSQRTGTLHF.

This rearrangement joins TRBV5-4 to TRBJ2-5; 13 bases are shared with TRBD2. The CDR3 is made up of 16 amino acids. V lost 4 bases to trimming and J lost 0 bases; unmatched junction nucleotides: 3. Germline V gene data show CDR1 as SGHNT and CDR2 as YYREEE (reference sequence). The CDR3 nucleotides read TGTGCCAGCAGCCCGGGGACTAGCGGGAACCAAGAGACCCAGTACTTC. Translation gives CASSPGTSGNQETQYF.

The rearrangement joins TRBV28 to TRBJ2-2; 9 bases are shared with TRBD1. The V gene end was trimmed by 6 bases and the J gene end by 2 bases; junction bases not matched to a gene: 4. The CDR3 contains 15 residues. The V gene's germline CDR1 is MDHEN and CDR2 SYDVKM. DNA of the CDR3: TGTGCCAGCAGAAGGACAGGGGCAAACACCGGGGAGCTGTTTTTT. This encodes CASRRTGANTGELFF.

CDR3 loop: CASSLAGGIQETQYF. The CDR3 bases are TGCGCCAGCAGCCTAGCGGGGGGGATCCAAGAGACCCAGTACTTC. The chain joins TRBV4-1 to TRBJ2-5; the match to TRBD2 covers 11 bases. This CDR3 region has 15 residues. Trimming cost V 4 bases and J 1 base; bases outside gene matches: 2. CDR1 and CDR2 (germline): MGHRA, YSYEKL.

This clone was counted once. This chain joins TRBV7-6 and TRBJ2-7; D may match TRBD1 or TRBD2 (5 bases each). Germline CDR1 reads SGHVS; CDR2 reads FNYEAQ. Deletions cut 1 base from V and 0 bases from J, with 22 bases between. The CDR3 length is 19 residues. The CDR3 coding sequence is TGTGCCAGCAGCTTAGGAGTATTAGGGCGAGCAGGGAGCTCCTACGAGCAGTACTTC. As protein: CASSLGVLGRAGSSYEQYF.

This clone was seen only a few times. The chain carries TRBV10-2 and TRBJ2-5; no clear D gene. The CDR3 spans 10 residues. Germline loops: CDR1 WSHSY, CDR2 SAAADI. V was cut by 8 bases and J by 3 bases, with 4 bases left in between. CDR3 sequence (DNA): TGCGCCAGCGGGGAAGAGACCCAGTACTTC. Amino acid sequence: CASGEETQYF.

The chain is built from TRBV5-1 and TRBJ1-2; the D is unclear. The CDR3 runs to 14 residues. Trimming removed 0 bases at V and 8 bases at J, with 14 bases between. Per the germline V gene, CDR1 is SGHRS and CDR2 is YFSETQ. The CDR3 sequence: CASSLVAGSEGYTF. The CDR3 coding sequence is TGCGCCAGCAGCTTGGTTGCGGGGTCGGAAGGCTACACCTTC.

V is TRBV30 and J is TRBJ1-2; D is uncertain. This CDR3 has 14 amino acids. V was clipped by 4 bases and J by 6 bases, with 18 bases between them. Germline values: CDR1 GTSNPN, CDR2 SVGIG (reference sequence). The CDR3 DNA reads as TGTGCCTGGATTCGGTTCCACCAGGTCGATGGCTACACCTTC. Residues: CAWIRFHQVDGYTF. The entire variable domain, with the rest obtained from reference TRBV30 and TRBJ1-2, is as follows: SQTIHQWPATLVQPVGSPLSLECTVEGTSNPNLYWYRQAAGRGLQLLFYSVGIGQISSEVPQNLSASRPQDRQFILSSKKLLLSDSGFYLCAWIRFHQVDGYTFGSGTRLTVV.

This rearrangement joins TRBV27 to TRBJ2-5; TRBD1 might be the D (5 bases). The V and J ends lost 4 bases and 4 bases respectively, with 10 bases between them. The CDR3 is 13 residues long. CDR1 is MNHEY and CDR2 is SMNVEV in the germline V gene (reference sequence). CDR3: CASSSYRGETQYF. CDR3 nucleotide sequence: TGTGCCAGCAGTTCCTATAGGGGAGAGACCCAGTACTTC.

CDR3 residues: CSSGGGNYGYTF. The DNA of the CDR3 is TGCAGCTCAGGTGGTGGGAACTATGGCTACACCTTC. The rearrangement links TRBV29-1 to TRBJ1-2; D ambiguous. Trimming shortened V by 8 bases and J by 2 bases, and 12 bases separated the two germline ends. The CDR3 loop spans 12 amino acids. The germline CDR1 and CDR2 sequences are SQVTM and ANQGSEA.

This rearrangement joins TRBV7-6 to TRBJ1-1, with 9 bases matching TRBD1. J lost 7 bases, V lost 4 bases, and 10 bases had no gene match. The CDR3 covers 15 residues. The germline gives CDR1 SGHVS, CDR2 FNYEAQ. The CDR3 DNA sequence: TGTGCCAGCAGCTCACCGGACAGGGGAGTAAGTGAAGCTTTCTTT. It is translated as CASSSPDRGVSEAFF.

The rearrangement links TRBV7-9 to TRBJ1-2; D perhaps matches TRBD1 (6 bases). The germline V gene has CDR1 SEHNR and CDR2 FQNEAQ (reference sequence). Trimming shortened V by 2 bases and J by 8 bases, and 15 bases separated the two germline ends. This CDR3 comprises 14 residues. The CDR3 is CASSLRVQGYGYTF. CDR3 sequence (DNA): TGTGCCAGCAGCTTAAGGGTCCAGGGGTACGGCTACACCTTC.

The chain has TRBV27 and TRBJ1-2, with D perhaps matching TRBD1 (6 bases). The V end was cut by 6 bases, the J end by 2 bases, with 19 bases between. The CDR3 is 16 amino acids. Germline CDR1 MNHEY, CDR2 SMNVEV (reference sequence). CDR3 in DNA: TGTGCCAGCAGCCTCACCCCTTGGCAGGGGAACTATGGCTACACCTTC. Translation gives CASSLTPWQGNYGYTF.

The V gene is TRBV7-4, the J gene TRBJ1-1; D remains ambiguous. The CDR3 runs 15 residues. V shed 5 bases and J shed 2 bases, with 15 bases lying between them. Germline-derived CDR1 and CDR2 are SGHVT and SQSDAQ. CDR3 amino acids: CASSRTRSDNTEAFF. The CDR3, as DNA: TGTGCCAGCAGCAGGACCCGAAGCGATAACACTGAAGCTTTCTTT.